This T cell receptor beta chain appears in the sequencing data of a study of monozygotic twins with inflammatory bowel disease. Findings and caveats of the study: Clonotypes shared with others were fewer in IBD patients than in healthy twins, especially with disease activity. Perhaps reflecting limited power, concordant and discordant twins did not differ in repertoire similarity.

Reanalyzing the 5' RACE reads, TCRdb keeps one entry per CDR3 protein, without DNA. Its listing shows about 380,000 distinct CDR3 sequences. In the case of this clonotype: Antigen: not known.

Germline V CDR1 and CDR2: LGHNA, YSLEER. The length of the CDR3 is 16 residues. The chain recombines TRBV4-3 with TRBJ2-1; without DNA, the TCRdb call of TRBD1 cannot be checked. The TCR comes from a human donor with ulcerative colitis or Crohn's disease, or a healthy co-twin of an affected twin (not recorded which). The source material was blood. The CDR3 reads CASSQDPLTGPNEQFF.